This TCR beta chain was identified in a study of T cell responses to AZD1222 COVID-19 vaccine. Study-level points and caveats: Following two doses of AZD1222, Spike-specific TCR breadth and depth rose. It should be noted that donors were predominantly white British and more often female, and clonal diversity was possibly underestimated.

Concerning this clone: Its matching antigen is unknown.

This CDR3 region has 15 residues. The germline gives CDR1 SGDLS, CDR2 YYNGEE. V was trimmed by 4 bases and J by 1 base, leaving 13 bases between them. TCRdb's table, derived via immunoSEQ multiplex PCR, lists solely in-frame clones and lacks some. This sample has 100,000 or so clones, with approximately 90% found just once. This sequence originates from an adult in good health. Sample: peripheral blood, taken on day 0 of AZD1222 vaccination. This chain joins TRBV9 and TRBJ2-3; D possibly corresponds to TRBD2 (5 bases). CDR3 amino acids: CASSPLRVGTDTQYF. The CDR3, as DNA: TGTGCCAGCAGCCCTTTGAGGGTGGGCACAGATACGCAGTATTTT.